Each of the 3 T cell receptor beta chains below was sequenced from the same sample in a study of OX40 agonist ivuxolimab in advanced cancers. TCRdb keeps only in-frame clones here, not all; method: immunoSEQ multiplex PCR. Here the sample spans under 100,000 clones, 70% to 90% being singletons. The material was CD4+ or CD8+ T cells sorted from blood, obtained in a trial of the OX40 agonist ivuxolimab. These receptors were obtained from an adult with an advanced solid tumor such as melanoma, head and neck, liver or kidney cancer.

J is TRBJ2-7 and V is TRBV6-5, with D possibly matching TRBD2 (6 bases). CDR3 size: 14 residues. Per the germline V gene, CDR1 is MNHEY and CDR2 is SVGAGI. The V and J ends lost 2 bases and 6 bases respectively, with 14 bases between them. This CDR3 reads CASSYDRGGPEQYF. CDR3 nucleotides: TGTGCCAGCAGTTACGACCGGGGAGGCCCCGAGCAGTACTTC.

The chain links TRBV11-2 to TRBJ1-5, with TRBD1 identical over 12 bases. V dropped 5 bases and J dropped 1; count of bases not matched to a gene: 12. Germline CDR1 reads SGHAT; CDR2 reads FQNNGV. The CDR3 has 19 residues. The CDR3 spells CASSVRRDRGPSSNQPQHF. Here the CDR3 DNA reads TGTGCCAGCAGCGTCCGCCGGGACAGGGGGCCTTCAAGCAATCAGCCCCAGCATTTT.

The sample holds one count of this clone. The chain is built from TRBV5-1 and TRBJ2-1; 10 nucleotides agree with TRBD2. Trimming cost V 4 bases and J 8 bases; bases outside gene matches: 9. Germline assignment: CDR1 SGHRS and CDR2 YFSETQ. CDR3 length: 15 residues. For the CDR3, the DNA is TGCGCCAGCAGCCCGAGCGGGGGGGCCTGGGATGAGCAGTTCTTC. This codes for CASSPSGGAWDEQFF.